Listed here is a single T cell receptor (beta chain). The record originates from a study of CD8 T cells in Susac syndrome. The authors reverse transcribed about 0.45 to 1 ug RNA with random hexamers. MiXCR, applied by TCRdb to the immunoSEQ multiplex PCR reads, yields one record per CDR3 protein. Of about 180,000 distinct CDR3 sequences in the sample, around 94% were seen once. CDR1 is SGHRS and CDR2 is YFSETQ in the germline V gene. This CDR3 has 15 amino acids. Losses at the gene ends were 0 bases for V and 1 base for J; bases not matched to a gene: 3. The TCR originated in a human donor with Susac syndrome. The specimen was CD4+ T cells from PBMCs. The V gene is TRBV5-1, the J gene TRBJ2-5; 7 bases fit TRBD2. The CDR3 coding sequence is TGCGCCAGCAGCTTGGAGGCTAGCGGCCAAGAGACCCAGTACTTC. It yields the protein CASSLEASGQETQYF.